This T cell receptor (beta chain) appears in the sequencing data of a study of T-cell memory formation after mild COVID-19. In the study overall: TCR clusters were largely donor specific. The study, taken as a whole, reports: Some clones that responded were present in memory (sampled pre-infection), which suggests cross-reactive memory joined. Clones shrinking between day 15 and 85 showed a balanced CD4/CD8 split, and those that grew later tilted toward CD4+.

The length of the CDR3 is 12 residues. Germline CDR1 reads MNHEY; CDR2 reads SVGEGT. V shed 0 bases and J shed 6 bases, with 3 bases lying between them. With respect to this clonotype: What it recognizes is unknown.

5'RACE with constant-segment primers built TCRalpha and TCRbeta cDNA libraries with UMIs. One entry per CDR3 protein results from TCRdb running MiXCR on the 5' RACE reads. Of about 240,000 distinct CDR3 sequences listed, around a tenth were seen once; the top ten hold roughly a fifth. The rearrangement joins TRBV6-2 or TRBV6-3 to TRBJ2-1, with D uncertain. This clonotype was obtained from a man younger than 35 who had mild COVID-19 (a few samples of this study predate the infection). Cell type and time point are not known. Sequencing input: PBMCs or a T cell subset sorted from them (not recorded which). CDR3 coding DNA: TGTGCCAGCAGTTACTCCCGCAATGAGCAGTTCTTC. Its translation is CASSYSRNEQFF.